These 5 T cell receptor beta chains share one sample of origin, sequenced in a study of lymphopenia after photon versus proton radiotherapy. The protocol was immunoSEQ multiplex PCR, while the TCRdb copy is restricted to in-frame clones and leaves out a portion. The sample consists of 75,000 to 90,000 clones, around 80% of them appearing once. The source material was peripheral blood, sampled from a patient treated with proton-based radiotherapy. All receptors come from a man aged 55-75 years with pancreatic cancer.

V is TRBV6-5 and J is TRBJ1-1; 12 nucleotides line up with TRBD1. Germline V gene data show CDR1 as MNHEY and CDR2 as SVGAGI. The CDR3 covers 14 residues. The V gene end was trimmed by 5 bases and the J gene end by 10 bases; junction bases not matched to a gene: 8. The CDR3 reads CASSLGTGGGGAFF. CDR3 DNA: TGTGCCAGCAGTCTCGGGACAGGGGGCGGGGGAGCTTTCTTT.

The rearrangement links TRBV6-1 to TRBJ2-5; D gene unclear. Trimming left V 3 bases short and J 4 bases short, with 3 bases between. CDR3 length: 11 residues. CDR1 and CDR2 (germline): MNHNS, SASEGT. The CDR3 sequence: CASSDAETQYF. CDR3 nucleotide sequence: TGTGCCAGCAGTGACGCAGAGACCCAGTACTTC.

The V and J genes are TRBV6-1 and TRBJ1-1; no definite D call. CDR1 is MNHNS, CDR2 SASEGT, per germline. The CDR3 has 13 residues. V gave up 6 bases and J gave up 1 base, with 9 bases separating them. CDR3 loop: CASRRQPNTEAFF. The CDR3 DNA reads as TGTGCCAGCAGGCGACAACCGAACACTGAAGCTTTCTTT.

The V and J genes are TRBV2 and TRBJ2-5, with D perhaps TRBD1 (5 bases). This CDR3 has 13 residues. The germline V gene has CDR1 SNHLY and CDR2 FYNNEI. V lost 4 bases and J 5 bases, leaving 11 bases between the germline ends. This CDR3 reads CASSVIRAETQYF. CDR3 coding DNA: TGTGCCAGCAGTGTTATCAGGGCCGAGACCCAGTACTTC.

V usage is TRBV19 and J usage is TRBJ2-1, with 9 bases aligning to TRBD2. The junction had 18 bases not matched to a gene; V was cut back by 6 bases and J by 6 bases. The CDR3 sequence is 18 residues long. Germline CDR1 and CDR2: LNHDA and SQIVND (reference sequence). Written as DNA, the CDR3 is TGTGCCAGTAGACGCCGGGACACAGGGACTAGCCGGGGCAATGAGCAGTTCTTC. Translating gives CASRRRDTGTSRGNEQFF.